The 11 T cell receptor beta chains below were found in one sample sequenced in a study of blood T cells in healthy people across ages. Using a J-beta primer mix together with a sample-barcoded 5' primer, a second PCR was run for roughly 6 to 11 cycles. In TCRdb, the 5' RACE reads were re-called with MiXCR into one record per CDR3 protein. The data hold 780,000 or so distinct CDR3 sequences, with 40% to 65% observed a single time. The sequenced sample was blood. These receptors came from a man at least 80 years old in good health.

The chain uses TRBV7-2 and TRBJ1-1; D is unclear. V gave up 1 base and J gave up 1 base, with 13 bases separating them. CDR1 is SGHTA and CDR2 is FQGNSA in the germline V gene. There are 16 residues in the CDR3. CDR3 DNA sequence: TGTGCCAGCAGCTTAGGCTATGGACGGGAGAACACTGAAGCTTTCTTT. The encoded protein is CASSLGYGRENTEAFF. The whole variable domain, remainder taken from reference TRBV7-2 and TRBJ1-1, is GAGVSQSPSNKVTEKGKDVELRCDPISGHTALYWYRQSLGQGLEFLIYFQGNSAPDKSGLPSDRFSAERTGGSVSTLTIQRTQQEDSAVYLCASSLGYGRENTEAFFGQGTRLTVV.

This rearrangement joins TRBV18 to TRBJ2-7; no clear D gene. This CDR3 spans 12 amino acids. The germline V gene has CDR1 KGHSH and CDR2 LQKENI. V was shortened by 1 base and J by 2 bases, with 3 bases between the two germline ends. Here the CDR3 DNA reads TGTGCCAGCTCACCACTACCCTACGAGCAGTACTTC. This gives the protein CASSPLPYEQYF.

This chain joins TRBV7-2 and TRBJ2-5; D is undetermined. The CDR3 spans 14 residues. V gave up 5 bases and J gave up 1 base, with 11 bases separating them. Germline CDR1 SGHTA, CDR2 FQGNSA. CDR3 sequence reads: CASSTRQLQETQYF. DNA for the CDR3: TGTGCCAGCAGCACCCGCCAACTCCAAGAGACCCAGTACTTC.

The rearrangement uses TRBV20-1 and TRBJ2-7, with 9 positions matching TRBD2. After removal of 3 bases from V and 3 bases from J, the junction contained 9 bases not matched to a gene. This CDR3 comprises 15 residues. Germline CDR1 is DFQATT and CDR2 is SNEGSKA (reference sequence). The CDR3 is CSASPIAGDYYEQYF. The CDR3 DNA reads as TGCAGTGCTAGTCCGATAGCGGGAGACTACTACGAGCAGTACTTC.

V and J are TRBV7-8 and TRBJ1-1, with a tentative D call TRBD1 (5 bases). The germline V and J ends were trimmed by 3 bases and 1 base, with 18 bases remaining between them. Germline CDR1 is SGHVS and CDR2 is FQNEAQ. The CDR3 runs to 17 residues. CDR3 amino acids: CASSFPGTPESNTEAFF. For the CDR3, the DNA is TGTGCCAGCAGCTTCCCCGGGACCCCAGAATCGAACACTGAAGCTTTCTTT.

The J gene is TRBJ1-2, the V gene TRBV29-1; 10 nucleotides match TRBD1. From germline, CDR1 is SQVTM and CDR2 ANQGSEA. This CDR3 has 12 residues. The V segment lost 7 bases and the J segment 2 bases; nucleotides outside the gene matches: 1. CDR3 sequence reads: CSGQGANYGYTF. The CDR3 DNA follows: TGCAGCGGACAGGGGGCAAACTATGGCTACACCTTC.

The chain uses TRBV5-1 and TRBJ1-4; D may be TRBD1 (6 bases). Germline V CDR1 and CDR2: SGHRS, YFSETQ. V dropped 2 bases and J dropped 4 bases, with 15 bases sitting between them. This CDR3 contains 16 residues. CDR3 sequence (DNA): TGCGCCAGCAGCTTCTCCCGACAGGCCATTAATGAAAAACTGTTTTTT. Amino acids: CASSFSRQAINEKLFF.

This clonotype occurred a few times. The CDR3 DNA reads as TGCGCCAGCAGCTTGGAGCCTAGCGGGAGCCCCGCAGGTACGCAGTATTTT. Translating gives CASSLEPSGSPAGTQYF. The V and J genes are TRBV5-1 and TRBJ2-3, with 10 bases aligning to TRBD2. Germline V gives CDR1 SGHRS, CDR2 YFSETQ. J was trimmed by 8 bases and V by 0 bases; bases with no gene match: 12. The CDR3 length is 17 residues.

J is TRBJ2-3 and V is TRBV12-3 or TRBV12-4; D call uncertain. The CDR3 covers 13 residues. Trimming removed 7 bases at V and 14 bases at J, with 22 bases between. CDR3 in DNA: TGTGCCAGCAAGAAGGGCCAGCACAGATACGCGTATTTT. It is translated as CASKKGQHRYAYF.

This clonotype appeared a few times. V is TRBV6-6 and J is TRBJ1-1; 10 positions agree with TRBD1. In germline, CDR1 is MNHNY, CDR2 SVGAGI (reference sequence). V shed 7 bases and J 3 bases; nucleotides not matched to a gene: 8. The CDR3 has 15 amino acids. The CDR3 nucleotides are TGTGCCAGCATTTTCCGGGACAGGGGACACACTGAAGCTTTCTTT. Its protein product is CASIFRDRGHTEAFF.

The V gene is TRBV20-1, the J gene TRBJ2-7; D remains ambiguous. Deletions cut 3 bases from V and 6 bases from J, with 6 bases between. The CDR3 loop spans 10 amino acids. Germline V lookup: CDR1 DFQATT, CDR2 SNEGSKA (reference sequence). CDR3 protein: CSARAGEQYF. The CDR3 DNA reads TGCAGTGCTAGGGCAGGCGAGCAGTACTTC.